This T cell receptor beta chain was found in a study of vaccination and CD4 T cells after COVID-19 (dated by TCRdb to the early 2020s). For the study in its entirety: In the convalescent cohort there were six males and four females, among whom were two Hispanic individuals, seven Caucasians, two Asians and one multiracial person. Each participant got two doses of either the Pfizer-BioNTech BNT162b2 vaccine (n=8) or the Moderna mRNA-1273 vaccine (n=2). Post-COVID blood samples were collected from convalescent patients a median of around 100 days after diagnosis, with a range of roughly 35 to 170 days. Post-vaccine blood samples were taken a median of around 77 days after the second vaccine dose, with a range of 14 to 241 days. For stimulating the cultures, overlapping spike peptide pools were used, derived from SARS-CoV-2 as well as from the common cold coronaviruses HCoV-NL63, HCoV-OC43 and HCoV-229E. In control cultures, a CEFX viral epitope pool was used as positive control, an HIV-1 Nef peptide pool was used as negative control, or no peptide was added. The spike-specific CD4+ TCR repertoire was compared before and after mRNA vaccination in over 9 COVID-19 convalescent patients and a handful of infection-naive healthy vaccine recipients. In an earlier paper using these donors, memory CD4+ T cell crossreactivity between SARS-CoV-2 and common cold coronavirus spike proteins was assessed at the TCR clonotype level. On the study overall, not on this receptor specifically: In convalescent patients, a median around 89% of post-vaccine SARS-CoV-2-reactive clones were detected only after vaccination, suggesting vaccine-specific priming. Of the vaccine-specific clones in convalescent patients, 304 of 307, or nearly all, reacted only to SARS-CoV-2 spike and did not cross-react with common cold coronaviruses. The median number of SARS-CoV-2-reactive clonotypes rose from under 25 after infection to approximately 41 after vaccination, but the change was not significant. The number of convalescent patients in the study was relatively small, and the study did not examine early timepoints following natural infection.

Measured from the cysteine to the phenylalanine, the CDR3 is 14 residues long. Only the CDR3 region is kept as DNA, spanning 42 bases read in frame from base 1. CDR1 and CDR2, looked up from the germline V gene, are SGHRS and YFSETQ. The trim is 0 bases for V and 6 bases for J, with a gap of 12 bases between the germline ends. The treatment or condition label on this specimen signifies: roughly 10-day PBMC culture with coronavirus spike peptide pools or control peptides (ViraFEST assay). CD4+ T cells from unexposed donors were collected before the COVID-19 pandemic (2011-2018). The ViraFEST assay, used in the study, expanded antigen-specific T cells with peptide pools and then identified the expanded clonotypes through TCR sequencing. More than 1.5 million PBMCs per well were cultured in IMDM with approximately 5% human AB serum and 7.5 to 10 IU/ml IL-2, plus 10 ug/ml peptide pools. Half of the culture medium was replaced with fresh IL-2-containing medium on days 3 and 7. Once the cells had been in culture for over nine days, the EasySep CD4+ T cell isolation kit was used to isolate CD4+ T cells by negative selection. As cell numbers permitted, CD4+ T cells from unexposed donors were tested for reactivity to SARS-CoV-2 S and N and to four common cold coronavirus spike pools. Ficoll-Paque Plus gradient centrifugation was used to isolate PBMCs from whole blood, and the isolated PBMCs were then either used fresh or cryopreserved at -140C. Culture conditions were generally each tested in triplicate wells. Leukapheresis product for the unexposed donors was purchased commercially.

Preparation of the library involved PCR. DNA from cultured CD4+ T cells underwent TCR sequencing with the Oncomine TCR Beta short-read assay at the Johns Hopkins FTIC core. Genomic DNA was extracted from the cultured CD4+ T cells with the QIAamp micro DNA kit. Oncomine TCR Beta libraries from cultured CD4+ T cells were pooled with unique dual indexes and sequenced on an Illumina iSeq 100. In the paper's pipeline: Non-productive sequences were filtered out, and CDR3s that did not start with C, did not end with F or W, or were shorter than 7 amino acids were discarded. The MANAFEST web application identified antigen-specific clonotypes by comparing peptide-stimulated wells against reference wells and other culture wells. Positive clones required FDR below 0.05, an odds ratio above 5, and productive frequency above 0.1% in at least two of three replicate wells. A clonotype counted as cross-reactive if it showed significant expansion both in the SARS-CoV-2 spike wells and in at least one common cold coronavirus spike condition. Using R version 3.6.1, CDR3 homology was evaluated through Levenshtein distances (stringdist) along with unrooted phylogenetic trees (ape). TCRdb handled the public reads itself, with Q25 trimming in fastp and clone calling in MiXCR, and kept productive beta chains. CDR3 protein duplicates are merged, each entry listing the most common genes and DNA. For this entry, the V and J calls and clone size follow TCRdb and not the study's own pipeline. The sample table contains 6,000 to 9,500 distinct CDR3 sequences; only one count was recorded for 53% of them. The ten biggest clones cover 15% to 20% of the sample.

About this clonotype itself: The clone's antigen remains unknown. Base qualities are not at hand, and no much larger clone is one base apart.

The sample comprised CD4+ T cells from blood, cultured in vitro. The source of this sequence is a human donor in good health. Rearrangement joined TRBV5-1 to TRBJ1-2; the D region possibly corresponds to TRBD1 (5 bases align). CDR3 region: CASSLALGEDGYTF. Here is the DNA: TGCGCCAGCAGCTTGGCCCTGGGGGAGGATGGCTACACCTTC. The entire variable domain, with the stretches around the CDR3 drawn from the reference TRBV5-1 and TRBJ1-2 proteins, is KAGVTQTPRYLIKTRGQQVTLSCSPISGHRSVSWYQQTPGQGLQFLFEYFSETQRNKGNFPGRFSGRQFSNSRSEMNVSTLELGDSALYLCASSLALGEDGYTFGSGTRLTVV.